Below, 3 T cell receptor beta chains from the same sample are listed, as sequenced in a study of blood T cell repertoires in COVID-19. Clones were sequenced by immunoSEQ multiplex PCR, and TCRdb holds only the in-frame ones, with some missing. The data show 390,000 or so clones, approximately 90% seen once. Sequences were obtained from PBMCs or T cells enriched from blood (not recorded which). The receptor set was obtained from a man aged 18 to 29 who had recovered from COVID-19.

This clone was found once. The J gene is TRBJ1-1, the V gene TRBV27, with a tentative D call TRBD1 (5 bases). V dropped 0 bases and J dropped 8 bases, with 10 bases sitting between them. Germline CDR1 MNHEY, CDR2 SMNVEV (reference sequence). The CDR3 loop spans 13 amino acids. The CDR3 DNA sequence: TGTGCCAGCAGTTTATCCACAGGAATCGAAGCTTTCTTT. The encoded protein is CASSLSTGIEAFF.

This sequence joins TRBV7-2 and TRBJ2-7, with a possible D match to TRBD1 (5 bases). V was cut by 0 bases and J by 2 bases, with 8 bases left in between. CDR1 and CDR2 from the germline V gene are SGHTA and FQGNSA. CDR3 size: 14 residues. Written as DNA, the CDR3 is TGTGCCAGCAGCTTAGCAGGGGCCACCTACGAGCAGTACTTC. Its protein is CASSLAGATYEQYF.

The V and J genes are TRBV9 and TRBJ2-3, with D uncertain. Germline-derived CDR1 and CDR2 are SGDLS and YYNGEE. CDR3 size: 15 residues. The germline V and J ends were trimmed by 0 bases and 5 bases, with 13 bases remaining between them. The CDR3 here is CASSVESFEVDTQYF. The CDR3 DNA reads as TGTGCCAGCAGCGTAGAAAGTTTTGAGGTAGATACGCAGTATTTT.